Below, 10 T cell receptor beta chains from the same sample are listed, as sequenced in a study of PD-1 blockade in classical Hodgkin lymphoma. Produced via immunoSEQ multiplex PCR; TCRdb's table is partial and in-frame only. The data show approximately 90,000 clones, more than 80% seen once. Time point here: cycle 4 day 1 (C4D1), after 5 to 7 weeks of nivolumab. All patients relapsed after autologous stem cell transplantation, and brentuximab vedotin exposure varied. The material was peripheral blood mononuclear cells (PBMCs), obtained before the fourth cycle of nivolumab. These receptors all come from a human donor with classical Hodgkin lymphoma.

This chain joins TRBV23-1 and TRBJ2-7; TRBD1 or TRBD2 may be the D gene (5 bases each). TRBV23-1 is labeled an ORF, and its function is uncertain. The CDR3 is 18 residues long. V dropped 0 bases and J dropped 4 bases, with 22 bases sitting between them. For the CDR3, the DNA is TGCGCCAGCAGTCAATCCCCGGGACGCACGAGCCTCATTTACGAGCAGTACTTC. The encoded protein is CASSQSPGRTSLIYEQYF.

The chain carries TRBV7-9 and TRBJ1-1; D possibly corresponds to TRBD1 (5 bases). CDR1 SEHNR and CDR2 FQNEAQ come from the germline V gene (reference sequence). The CDR3 runs to 13 residues. Deletions cut 6 bases from V and 6 bases from J, with 14 bases between. The CDR3 DNA sequence: TGTGCCAGCAGAGAAGGTTGGGGCTCTGAAGCTTTCTTT. This encodes CASREGWGSEAFF.

The chain is built from TRBV11-2 and TRBJ1-1; 9 bases map to TRBD1. The length of the CDR3 is 16 residues. V lost 5 bases and J lost 4; bases outside the gene matches: 11. The germline V gene has CDR1 SGHAT and CDR2 FQNNGV. The CDR3 DNA reads as TGTGCCAGCAGCGTGACAGGGGGAGGGGGGACCACTGAAGCTTTCTTT. This encodes CASSVTGGGGTTEAFF.

This chain connects TRBV6-5 to TRBJ1-1; the D gene is possibly TRBD1 (6 bases). The CDR3 covers 16 residues. Trimming pared 2 bases from V and 1 base from J, leaving 14 bases between. Germline lookup yields CDR1 MNHEY and CDR2 SVGAGI. In nucleotides, the CDR3 is TGTGCCAGCAGTTACCTCTCACCGGGACAGAACACTGAAGCTTTCTTT. This gives the protein CASSYLSPGQNTEAFF.

J is TRBJ1-4 and V is TRBV28; D call uncertain. CDR3 length equals 12 residues. The V gene lost 6 bases and the J gene lost 1 base, with 3 bases spanning the gap. Germline V gene data show CDR1 as MDHEN and CDR2 as SYDVKM. CDR3 coding DNA: TGTGCCAGCAGGAAAACTAATGAAAAACTGTTTTTT. Protein: CASRKTNEKLFF.

The V and J genes are TRBV19 and TRBJ2-3; 7 bases fit TRBD2. Germline V gene data show CDR1 as LNHDA and CDR2 as SQIVND (reference sequence). V gave up 5 bases and J gave up 4 bases; unmatched junction bases: 6. The CDR3 loop spans 14 amino acids. The CDR3 here is CASSPTSVPDTQYF. The CDR3 region has the DNA TGTGCCAGTAGTCCCACTAGCGTCCCAGATACGCAGTATTTT.

In this sample, this clone turned up a few times. The V gene is TRBV30, the J gene TRBJ1-1; D is undetermined. CDR1 GTSNPN and CDR2 SVGIG come from the germline V gene (reference sequence). Trimming took off 1 base at V and 2 bases at J, with 8 bases between the two ends. There are 13 residues in the CDR3. The CDR3 nucleotides are TGTGCCTGGAGTGACGGAGCTAACACTGAAGCTTTCTTT. This sequence encodes CAWSDGANTEAFF.

The chain recombines TRBV19 with TRBJ2-2; 12 bases fit TRBD2. This CDR3 has 15 amino acids. V lost 5 bases, J lost 6 bases, and 4 bases stayed unmatched. Germline CDR1 and CDR2: LNHDA and SQIVND (reference sequence). The CDR3: CASSPTSGSPGELFF. The CDR3, as DNA: TGTGCCAGTAGTCCGACTAGCGGGAGCCCCGGGGAGCTGTTTTTT.

This chain connects TRBV9 to TRBJ2-7, with TRBD2 matching over 10 bases. CDR1 is SGDLS and CDR2 is YYNGEE in the germline V gene. The CDR3 runs 14 residues. The ends lost 0 bases at V and 6 bases at J; junction bases unmatched: 3. CDR3 coding DNA: TGTGCCAGCAGCGTAGTAGCGGGAGGCTCCGAGCAGTACTTC. Translation gives CASSVVAGGSEQYF.

The rearrangement joins TRBV11-3 to TRBJ2-1, with D perhaps given as TRBD1 or TRBD2 (5 bases each). Deletions cut 5 bases from V and 3 bases from J, with 23 bases between. Germline lookup yields CDR1 SGHNT and CDR2 YENEEA. This CDR3 region has 18 residues. The CDR3 bases are TGTGCCAGCAGCCCGACCCCTTGGGACGGTAGAAACTACAATGAGCAGTTCTTC. The encoded protein is CASSPTPWDGRNYNEQFF.